This T cell receptor beta chain is from a study of early T cells in non-severe SARS-CoV-2 infection. TCRdb redid the calling of the 5' RACE reads with MiXCR, one entry per CDR3 protein. The table has approximately 26,000 distinct CDR3 sequences, over 3.5% seen once. This clonotype was detected many times. The CDR3 runs to 13 residues. Germline V gene lookup returns CDR1 SGHRS and CDR2 YFSETQ. Trimming cost V 4 bases and J 8 bases, with 13 bases left between them. The sample consisted of whole blood. This TCR came from an adult who was a healthcare worker with PCR-confirmed SARS-CoV-2 infection or an uninfected control (not recorded which). V and J are TRBV5-1 and TRBJ2-1; no clear D. CDR3 residues: CASSVMVLDEQFF. The DNA for the CDR3 is TGCGCCAGCAGCGTAATGGTACTGGATGAGCAGTTCTTC. Looking up the rest from reference TRBV5-1 and TRBJ2-1 gives the full variable domain: KAGVTQTPRYLIKTRGQQVTLSCSPISGHRSVSWYQQTPGQGLQFLFEYFSETQRNKGNFPGRFSGRQFSNSRSEMNVSTLELGDSALYLCASSVMVLDEQFFGPGTRLTVL.